One and the same sample provided the 2 T cell receptor beta chains below, sequenced in a study of blood T cell repertoires in COVID-19. TCRdb's table, derived via immunoSEQ multiplex PCR, lists solely in-frame clones and lacks some. Here the sample spans about 310,000 clones, about nine tenths being singletons. Sample: PBMCs or T cells enriched from blood (not recorded which). The receptors come from a woman aged 18-29 years who had recovered from COVID-19.

V is TRBV5-1 and J is TRBJ2-2; TRBD1 matches at 9 bases. The CDR3 is 16 residues long. Unmatched junction bases numbered 8, after V lost 4 bases and J lost 4 bases. Looked up from germline, CDR1 is SGHRS and CDR2 is YFSETQ. CDR3 DNA sequence: TGCGCCAGCAGCCCGTCGGGACAGGGTGCCACCGGGGAGCTGTTTTTT. It encodes CASSPSGQGATGELFF.

The chain recombines TRBV7-9 with TRBJ1-1; D not certain. V was pared by 2 bases and J by 7 bases, with 8 bases between. The CDR3 loop spans 12 amino acids. Germline CDR1 is SEHNR and CDR2 is FQNEAQ (reference sequence). CDR3 in amino acids: CASSLPVVEAFF. The CDR3 bases are TGTGCCAGCAGCTTACCGGTGGTTGAAGCTTTCTTT.